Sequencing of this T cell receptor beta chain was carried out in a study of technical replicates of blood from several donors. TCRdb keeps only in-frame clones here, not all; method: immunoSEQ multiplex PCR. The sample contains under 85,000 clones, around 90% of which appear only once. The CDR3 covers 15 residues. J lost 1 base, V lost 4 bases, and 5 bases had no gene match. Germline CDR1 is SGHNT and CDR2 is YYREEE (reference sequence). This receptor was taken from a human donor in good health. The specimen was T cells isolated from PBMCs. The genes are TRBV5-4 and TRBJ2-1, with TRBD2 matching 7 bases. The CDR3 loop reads CASSPGTTSYNEQFF. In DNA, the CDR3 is TGTGCCAGCAGCCCCGGGACTACTTCCTACAATGAGCAGTTCTTC.